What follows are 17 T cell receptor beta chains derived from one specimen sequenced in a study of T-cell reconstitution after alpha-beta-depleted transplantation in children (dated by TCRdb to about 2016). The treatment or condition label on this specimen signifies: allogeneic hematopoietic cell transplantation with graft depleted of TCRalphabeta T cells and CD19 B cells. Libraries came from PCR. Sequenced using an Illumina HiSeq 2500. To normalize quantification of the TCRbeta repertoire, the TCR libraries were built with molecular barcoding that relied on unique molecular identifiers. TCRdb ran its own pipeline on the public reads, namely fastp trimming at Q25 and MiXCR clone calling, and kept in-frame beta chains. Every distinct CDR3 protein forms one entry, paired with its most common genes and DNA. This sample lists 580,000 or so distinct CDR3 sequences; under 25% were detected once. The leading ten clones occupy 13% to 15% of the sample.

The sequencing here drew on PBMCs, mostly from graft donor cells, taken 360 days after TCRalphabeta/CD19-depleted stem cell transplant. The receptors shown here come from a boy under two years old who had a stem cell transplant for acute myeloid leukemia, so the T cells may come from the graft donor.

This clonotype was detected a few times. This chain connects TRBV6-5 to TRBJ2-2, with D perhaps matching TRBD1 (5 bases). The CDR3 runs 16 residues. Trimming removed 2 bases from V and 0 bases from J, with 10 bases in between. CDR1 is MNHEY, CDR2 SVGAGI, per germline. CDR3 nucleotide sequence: TGTGCCAGCAGTTACGGGGCTGACCCGAACACCGGGGAGCTGTTTTTT. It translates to CASSYGADPNTGELFF.

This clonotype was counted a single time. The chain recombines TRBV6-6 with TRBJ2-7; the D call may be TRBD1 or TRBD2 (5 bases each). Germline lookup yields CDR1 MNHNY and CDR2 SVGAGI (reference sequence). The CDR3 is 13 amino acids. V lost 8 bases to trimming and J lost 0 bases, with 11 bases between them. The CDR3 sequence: CASRDGASYEQYF. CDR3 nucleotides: TGTGCCAGCCGGGACGGGGCCTCCTACGAGCAGTACTTC.

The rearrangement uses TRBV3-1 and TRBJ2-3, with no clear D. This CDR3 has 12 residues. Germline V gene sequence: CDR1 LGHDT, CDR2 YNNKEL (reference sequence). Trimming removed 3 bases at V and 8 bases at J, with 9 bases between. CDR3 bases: TGTGCCAGCAGCCACCGTGTTGGTACGCAGTATTTT. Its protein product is CASSHRVGTQYF.

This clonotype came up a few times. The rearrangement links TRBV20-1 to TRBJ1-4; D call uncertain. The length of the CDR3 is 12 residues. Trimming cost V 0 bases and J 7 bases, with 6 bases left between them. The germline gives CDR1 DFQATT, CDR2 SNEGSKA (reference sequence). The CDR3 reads CSARDSGEKLFF. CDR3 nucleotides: TGCAGTGCTAGAGATAGCGGTGAAAAACTGTTTTTT.

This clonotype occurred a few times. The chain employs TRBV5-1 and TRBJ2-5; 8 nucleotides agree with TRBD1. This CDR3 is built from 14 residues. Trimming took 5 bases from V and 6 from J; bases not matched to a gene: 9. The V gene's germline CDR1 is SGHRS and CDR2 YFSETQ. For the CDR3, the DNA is TGCGCCAGCAGGGCCGGACAGGGCGAGAAGACCCAGTACTTC. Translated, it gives CASRAGQGEKTQYF.

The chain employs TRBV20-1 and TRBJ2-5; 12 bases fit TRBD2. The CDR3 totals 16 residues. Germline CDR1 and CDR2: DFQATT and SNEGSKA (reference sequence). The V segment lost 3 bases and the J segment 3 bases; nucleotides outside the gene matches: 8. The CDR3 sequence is CSASELAGGREETQYF. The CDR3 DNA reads TGCAGTGCTAGTGAGCTAGCGGGGGGGCGGGAAGAGACCCAGTACTTC.

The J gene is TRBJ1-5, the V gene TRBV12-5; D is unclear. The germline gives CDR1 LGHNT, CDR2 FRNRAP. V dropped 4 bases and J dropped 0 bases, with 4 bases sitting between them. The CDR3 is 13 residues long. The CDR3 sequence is CASGWNSNQPQHF. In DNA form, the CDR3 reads TGTGCTAGTGGTTGGAATAGCAATCAGCCCCAGCATTTT.

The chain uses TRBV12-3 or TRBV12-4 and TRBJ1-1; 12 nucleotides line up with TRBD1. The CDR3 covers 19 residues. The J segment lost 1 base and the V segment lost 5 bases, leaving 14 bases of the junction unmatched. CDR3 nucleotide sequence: TGTGCCAGCAGTAAGGGACAGGGGGCGGGGGCCCGGCCGAACACTGAAGCTTTCTTT. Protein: CASSKGQGAGARPNTEAFF.

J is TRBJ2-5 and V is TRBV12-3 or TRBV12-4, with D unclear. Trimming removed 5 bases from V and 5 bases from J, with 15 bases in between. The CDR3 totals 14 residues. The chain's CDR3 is CASSRPEVSETQYF. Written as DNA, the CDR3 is TGTGCCAGCAGTCGACCCGAGGTCTCGGAGACCCAGTACTTC.

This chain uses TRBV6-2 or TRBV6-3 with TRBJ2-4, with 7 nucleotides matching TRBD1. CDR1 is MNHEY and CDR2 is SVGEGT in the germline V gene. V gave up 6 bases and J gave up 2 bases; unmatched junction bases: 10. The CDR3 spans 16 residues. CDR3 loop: CASSRDPRGSKNIQYF. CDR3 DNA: TGTGCCAGCAGCCGGGACCCCAGGGGGTCCAAAAACATTCAGTACTTC.

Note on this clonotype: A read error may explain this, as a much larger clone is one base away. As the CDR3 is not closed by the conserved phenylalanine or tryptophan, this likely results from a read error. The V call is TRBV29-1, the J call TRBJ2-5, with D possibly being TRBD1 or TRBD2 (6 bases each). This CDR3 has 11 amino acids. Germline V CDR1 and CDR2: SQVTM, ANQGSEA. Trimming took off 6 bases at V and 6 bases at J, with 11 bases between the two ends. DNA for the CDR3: TGCAGCGTGGGGGGCTCCCAGACCCAGTACTAC. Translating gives CSVGGSQTQYY.

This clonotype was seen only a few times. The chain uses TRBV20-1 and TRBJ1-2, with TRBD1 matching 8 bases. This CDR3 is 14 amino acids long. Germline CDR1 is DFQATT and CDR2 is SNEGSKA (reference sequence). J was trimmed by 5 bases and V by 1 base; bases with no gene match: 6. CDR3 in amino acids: CSARANRGNYGYTF. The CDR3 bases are TGCAGTGCTAGAGCTAACAGGGGGAATTATGGCTACACCTTC.

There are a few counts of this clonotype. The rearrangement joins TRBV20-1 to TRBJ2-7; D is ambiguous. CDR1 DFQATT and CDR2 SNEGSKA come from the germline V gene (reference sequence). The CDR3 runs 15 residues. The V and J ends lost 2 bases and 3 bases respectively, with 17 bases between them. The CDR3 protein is CSARKREVINYEQYF. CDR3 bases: TGCAGTGCTAGAAAAAGGGAAGTTATCAACTACGAGCAGTACTTC.

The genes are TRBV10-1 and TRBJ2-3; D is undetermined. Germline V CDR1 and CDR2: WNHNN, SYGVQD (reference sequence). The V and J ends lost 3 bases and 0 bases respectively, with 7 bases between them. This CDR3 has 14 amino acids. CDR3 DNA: TGCGCCAGCAGTGACGAGGACAGCACAGATACGCAGTATTTT. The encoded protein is CASSDEDSTDTQYF.

The CDR3 protein is CSARRGGPGNQPQHF. The CDR3 nucleotides read TGCAGTGCTAGGAGGGGGGGGCCGGGCAATCAGCCCCAGCATTTT. This rearrangement joins TRBV20-1 to TRBJ1-5; tentatively, D is TRBD1 (6 bases). V was cut by 3 bases and J by 2 bases, with 14 bases left in between. CDR1 and CDR2 (germline): DFQATT, SNEGSKA (reference sequence). The CDR3 runs to 15 residues.

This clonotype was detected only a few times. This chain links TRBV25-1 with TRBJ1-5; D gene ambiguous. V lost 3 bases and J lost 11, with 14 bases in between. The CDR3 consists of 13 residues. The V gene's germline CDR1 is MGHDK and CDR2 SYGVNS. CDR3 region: CASSDPLERSQHF. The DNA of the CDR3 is TGTGCCAGCAGTGACCCGTTGGAGCGCTCCCAGCATTTT.

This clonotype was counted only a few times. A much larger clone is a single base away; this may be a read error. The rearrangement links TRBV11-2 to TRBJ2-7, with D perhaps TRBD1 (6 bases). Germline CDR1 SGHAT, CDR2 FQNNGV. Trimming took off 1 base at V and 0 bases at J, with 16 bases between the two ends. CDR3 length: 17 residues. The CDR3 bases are TGTGCCAGCAGCTTAGGTCAGTCGGGACACAACTCCTACGAGCAGTACTTC. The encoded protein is CASSLGQSGHNSYEQYF.